What follows describes a single T cell receptor beta chain. This clonotype was counted between two and nine times. Its antigen is not yet known. Per-base qualities were not stored, and no clone one base away is much larger. Library construction relied on 5' RACE. TCRdb shows the sequencer as Illumina HiSeq 2500. The second PCR ran for about 6 to 11 cycles and used a J-beta primer mix along with a sample-barcoded 5' primer. A template-switch 5' adaptor carrying 12 random nucleotides introduced a unique molecular identifier onto each TCR beta cDNA molecule. At least 2.5 million CDR3-containing paired-end reads were obtained from each sample. First-strand cDNA synthesis was performed from all RNA using the Mint cDNA synthesis kit, with priming by a TRBC-specific oligonucleotide. Following uracil-DNA glycosylase treatment, a first 18-cycle PCR with universal primers M1SS and BC2_uni_R was performed on all cDNA. As for the original processing: For normalization, 1 million high-quality reads, each with a distinct molecular identifier, were randomly selected from each sample. Instead of being binned into consensus sequences, reads with shared molecular identifiers were discarded. CDR3 identification, clonotype clustering and error correction used MiTCR with a Q25 quality threshold and the strictest error-elimination algorithm. A nonparametric unseen species model with Euler transformation was used to estimate a lower bound on total TCR beta diversity. TCRdb's own reprocessing of the public reads used fastp at Q25 and MiXCR and kept productive beta chains. CDR3 protein sequences are deduplicated, and each keeps its most common genes and DNA. It is TCRdb's table, rather than the study itself, that gives the V and J calls and clone size. The sample has 1.5 million to 2 million distinct CDR3 sequences on record, roughly a third of them singletons. Clones ranked in the top ten supply about 11% of the sample.

The data are from a study of blood T cells in healthy people across ages (dated by TCRdb to about 2015). Turning to the overall study: In model experiments, template switching captured about one uniquely barcoded TCR beta cDNA molecule for every two T cells. Two additional independent replicas of 1 million unique cDNA reads from the same blood draw were analyzed for two donors (one aged 18 to 30 and one aged 80 or older). The donors were divided into four age groups: young (average around 16 years), middle-aged (approximately 39), aged (about 60) and long-lived (roughly 88). To avoid experimental bias, donors of different ages were randomly spread across the sequencing lanes. To track age-related changes in TCR beta repertoire diversity, the study relied on deep sequencing normalized with unique cDNA molecular identifiers. The paper as a whole reports these results and caveats: Since profiling was done on bulk unsorted PBMCs, naive and antigen-experienced compartments could not be conclusively compared. Total diversity estimates from one million sequenced T cells were considered lower bounds and underestimates. Compared with the aged group, the long-lived group had more naive CD4+ T cells, fewer expanded clones and increased TCR diversity, a pattern suggesting age selection. Observed TCR beta diversity correlated strongly with the percentage of naive T cells measured by flow cytometry. Because donor CMV infection status was unknown, age-related changes in expanded clonotypes were potentially confounded. Observed TCR beta diversity per million T cells fell roughly linearly with age, and a significant reduction was already apparent by age around 39.

Reading the germline V gene gives CDR1 MDHEN and CDR2 SYDVKM. Compared with germline, V lacks 5 bases and J lacks 6 bases; bases without a gene match: 10. The CDR3 starts with the cysteine, ends with the phenylalanine, and has 15 residues. Left in the record is the CDR3 DNA by itself, 45 bases read in frame from the first base. The approximately 39 donors, aged roughly 6 to 100 years, were systemically healthy Caucasian individuals from Russia. Ten milliliters of peripheral blood were drawn from each donor into EDTA-treated Vacutainer tubes. Ficoll-Paque density-gradient centrifugation was used to isolate PBMCs, with at least 6.5 million per sample. Total RNA, at least 5.5 micrograms per sample, was extracted from PBMCs with Trizol reagent. Naive CD45RAhigh/CD27high T cell percentages were measured by flow cytometry on a PBMC aliquot from every donor.

Sequencing was carried out using blood. The sequence was collected from a woman in her 30s in good health. The sequence is built from TRBV28 and TRBJ1-3; 7 junctional bases match TRBD1. Here is the DNA: TGTGCCAGCAGTGAAAAACAGGGGAGAAAAAACACCATATATTTT. It encodes CASSEKQGRKNTIYF.